A selection of T cell receptor beta chains follows, all from one sample in a study of T cells in Graves' hyperthyroidism and ophthalmopathy. TCRdb reprocessed the multiplex PCR reads with MiXCR, giving one entry per CDR3 protein. Of about 420,000 distinct CDR3 sequences detected, 15% to 18% appear once; the ten largest clones hold around 7.7%. The sample was blood. Source of these receptors: a woman aged 18-35 years with Graves' hyperthyroidism. CDR3s include the opening cysteine and the closing phenylalanine or tryptophan. D genes are given only for firm matches. The size field is filled for only some rows; it gives once, few, many or a size class.

clone_size j_call v_call d_call cdr3_aa cdr3_nt
NA TRBJ2-1 TRBV6-1 NA CASRRREKGNEQFF TGTGCCAGCAGACGCCGGGAAAAGGGCAATGAGCAGTTCTTC
many TRBJ1-6 TRBV15 NA CATSRDESGSYNSPLHF TGTGCCACCAGCAGAGATGAGAGTGGATCCTATAATTCACCCCTCCACTTT
few TRBJ1-1 TRBV6-2/TRBV6-3 TRBD1 CASSQTQGVLAEAFF TGTGCCAGCAGTCAGACACAGGGGGTTCTGGCTGAAGCTTTCTTT
many TRBJ2-1 TRBV7-9 NA CASSGGYYNEQFF TGTGCCAGCAGTGGGGGGTACTACAATGAGCAGTTCTTC
many TRBJ1-4 TRBV5-1 NA CASSPDSFNEKLFF TGCGCCAGCAGTCCGGACAGTTTTAATGAAAAACTGTTTTTT
many TRBJ1-5 TRBV6-1 NA CASSEAVSWGNQPQHF TGTGCCAGCAGTGAAGCGGTCAGTTGGGGTAATCAGCCCCAGCATTTT
many TRBJ2-7 TRBV20-1 NA CSARRGLSYEQYF TGCAGTGCTAGGCGGGGCCTCTCCTACGAGCAGTACTTC
NA TRBJ1-3 TRBV19 NA CASSQYRVSGNTIYF TGTGCCAGTAGCCAATACAGGGTCTCTGGAAACACCATATATTTT
many TRBJ2-2 TRBV24-1 TRBD1 CATSEQDRGETGELFF TGTGCCACCAGTGAACAGGACAGGGGTGAAACCGGGGAGCTGTTTTTT
many TRBJ1-1 TRBV20-1 NA CSARETLNTEAFF TGCAGTGCTAGAGAGACGTTAAACACTGAAGCTTTCTTT
many TRBJ2-5 TRBV6-1 NA CASGTGTPETQYF TGTGCCAGCGGAACTGGGACTCCGGAGACCCAGTACTTC
NA TRBJ1-3 TRBV7-9 NA CASSPGIQTFIGNTIYF TGTGCCAGCAGCCCCGGGATCCAGACCTTCATTGGAAACACCATATATTTT
few TRBJ2-3 TRBV6-1 NA CASSSVGIGIGDTQYF TGTGCCAGCAGCTCAGTGGGCATAGGGATTGGAGATACGCAGTATTTT
NA TRBJ2-5 TRBV12-5 TRBD2 CASGFGLAGDETQYF TGTGCTAGTGGTTTCGGGCTAGCGGGTGATGAGACCCAGTACTTC
few TRBJ1-2 TRBV5-6 NA CASSLYANGYTF TGTGCCAGCAGCTTGTACGCGAATGGCTACACCTTC
many TRBJ1-1 TRBV18 TRBD1 CASSKDRGTEAFF TGTGCCAGCTCAAAGGACAGGGGTACTGAAGCTTTCTTT
NA TRBJ2-1 TRBV20-1 TRBD1 CSARDQQGAYNEQFF TGCAGTGCTAGAGATCAACAGGGGGCCTACAATGAGCAGTTCTTC
many TRBJ2-7 TRBV11-3 TRBD2 CASSPYGGGYEQYF TGTGCCAGCAGCCCCTACGGGGGGGGCTACGAGCAGTACTTC
NA TRBJ2-3 TRBV4-2 TRBD2 CASSQETRASGSKDTQYF TGTGCCAGCAGCCAAGAGACCCGGGCTAGCGGGAGTAAAGATACGCAGTATTTT
many TRBJ1-6 TRBV6-1 TRBD1 CASSETGEGYSPLHF TGTGCCAGCAGTGAGACAGGGGAAGGGTATTCACCCCTCCACTTT
many TRBJ2-1 TRBV11-1 NA CAVQLGGTYNEQFF TGTGCCGTCCAGCTCGGGGGAACCTACAATGAGCAGTTCTTC
many TRBJ1-2 TRBV2 NA CASSEGRGSGYGYTF TGTGCCAGCAGTGAAGGCCGGGGAAGCGGCTATGGCTACACCTTC
many TRBJ1-1 TRBV12-3/TRBV12-4 NA CASSYTGTTEAFF TGTGCCAGCAGCTATACAGGGACCACTGAAGCTTTCTTT
many TRBJ2-5 TRBV12-3/TRBV12-4 NA CASTTSAETQYF TGTGCCAGCACCACTTCCGCAGAGACCCAGTACTTC
few TRBJ2-1 TRBV30 TRBD1 CASGQGAYNEQFF TGTGCCTCTGGACAGGGTGCCTACAATGAGCAGTTCTTC
many TRBJ2-7 TRBV28 TRBD2 CASCPLAEGHEQYF TGTGCCAGCTGCCCGCTAGCGGAAGGCCACGAGCAGTACTTC
NA TRBJ1-2 TRBV6-2/TRBV6-3 NA CASSAGVNYGYTF TGTGCCAGCAGCGCAGGGGTGAATTATGGCTACACCTTC
many TRBJ1-1 TRBV29-1 TRBD1 CSVWTGPSEAFF TGCAGCGTTTGGACAGGGCCTTCTGAAGCTTTCTTT
many TRBJ2-5 TRBV6-1 NA CASTDFFGRAVQETQYF TGTGCCAGCACCGATTTTTTCGGCCGGGCAGTCCAAGAGACCCAGTACTTC
many TRBJ2-5 TRBV5-1 NA CASSLEPNQNQETQYF TGCGCCAGCAGCTTGGAGCCTAACCAGAACCAAGAGACCCAGTACTTC
NA TRBJ1-2 TRBV19 NA CASSIRKDYGYTF TGTGCCAGTAGTATCAGGAAGGACTATGGCTACACCTTC
many TRBJ2-1 TRBV12-3/TRBV12-4 TRBD2 CASSRGLAGIYNEQFF TGTGCCAGCAGCCGGGGACTAGCGGGAATCTACAATGAGCAGTTCTTC
many TRBJ1-2 TRBV6-1 NA CASSEAHWEGYYGYTF TGTGCCAGCAGTGAAGCTCACTGGGAGGGTTACTATGGCTACACCTTC
NA TRBJ2-1 TRBV5-1 NA CASSRLAPREQFF TGCGCCAGCAGCCGGCTAGCACCCAGGGAGCAGTTCTTC
many TRBJ2-1 TRBV5-1 TRBD1 CASSLEQGNSYNEQFF TGCGCCAGCAGCTTGGAACAGGGGAACTCCTACAATGAGCAGTTCTTC
few TRBJ2-3 TRBV18 TRBD1 CASSPQPTGVSTDTQYF TGTGCCAGCTCACCTCAACCCACAGGGGTCAGCACAGATACGCAGTATTTT
many TRBJ2-7 TRBV30 TRBD1 CAWARGTGLVEQYF TGTGCCTGGGCTCGAGGGACAGGGTTGGTGGAGCAGTACTTC
few TRBJ2-6 TRBV29-1 TRBD1 CSVPSGTGISGANVLTF TGCAGCGTTCCTTCCGGGACAGGAATCTCTGGGGCCAACGTCCTGACTTTC
many TRBJ2-3 TRBV2 NA CASGGRGATDTQYF TGTGCCAGCGGGGGACGGGGCGCCACAGATACGCAGTATTTT
few TRBJ2-2 TRBV7-9 NA CASSYLGGVAGELFF TGTGCCAGCAGCTACCTAGGGGGAGTGGCCGGGGAGCTGTTTTTT
NA TRBJ1-1 TRBV18 NA CASSPVSGGLWAFF TGTGCCAGCTCACCAGTCTCCGGAGGGCTTTGGGCTTTCTTT